The rows below give T cell receptor beta chains drawn from one sample of a study of control samples from healthy donors and cancer patients. Repertoires were generated with immunoSEQ multiplex PCR, while TCRdb's copy carries only in-frame clones and drops some. This table holds about 190,000 clones, 91% found once. The sample consisted of blood. Receptors originate from a man aged 25-40 years in good health. Each CDR3 is given with its conserved first and last residue. Fields, in order: clone size, D gene, V gene, CDR3 length, CDR3 protein. A D gene is named only where the DNA matches it firmly. The size of a clone is reported for some rows only, either as once, few or many, or as a class for expanded clones.

- | - | TRBV6-5 | 14 | CASSYSLGAYGYTF
- | - | TRBV2 | 11 | CASSLTHEQYF
- | - | TRBV5-1 | 16 | CASSLIPAGGANVLTF
- | - | TRBV2 | 10 | CASSHNEQYF
- | TRBD1 | TRBV12-3/TRBV12-4 | 13 | CATDRAGANVLTF
- | - | TRBV27 | 15 | CASSLSWQSSYEQYF
few | - | TRBV7-9 | 14 | CASSLEQVNSPLHF
- | - | TRBV4-1 | 17 | CASSQDIISYSNQPQHF
- | TRBD1 | TRBV13 | 15 | CASSFTGGSGNTIYF
- | TRBD2 | TRBV4-2 | 17 | CASSQGLAGGITGELFF
- | - | TRBV18 | 15 | CASSPTESSYNEQFF